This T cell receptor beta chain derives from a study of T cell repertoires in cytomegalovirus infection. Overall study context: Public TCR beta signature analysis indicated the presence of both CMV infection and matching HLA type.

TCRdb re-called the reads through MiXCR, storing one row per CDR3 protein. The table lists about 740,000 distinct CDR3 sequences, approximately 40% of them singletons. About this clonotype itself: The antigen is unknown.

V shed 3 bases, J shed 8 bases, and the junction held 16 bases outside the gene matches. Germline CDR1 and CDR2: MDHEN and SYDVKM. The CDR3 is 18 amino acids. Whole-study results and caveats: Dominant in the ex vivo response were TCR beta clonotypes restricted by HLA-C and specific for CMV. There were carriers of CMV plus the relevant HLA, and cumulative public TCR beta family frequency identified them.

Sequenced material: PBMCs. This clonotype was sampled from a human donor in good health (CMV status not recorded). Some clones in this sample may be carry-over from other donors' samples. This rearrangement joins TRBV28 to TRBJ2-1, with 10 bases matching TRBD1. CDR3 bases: TGTGCCAGCAGTTTCTCCTTAACCGGGACAGGGGTAATGGATGAGCAGTTCTTC. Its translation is CASSFSLTGTGVMDEQFF.